A selection of T cell receptor beta chains follows, all from one sample in a study of OX40 agonist ivuxolimab in advanced cancers. Clones were sequenced by immunoSEQ multiplex PCR, and TCRdb holds only the in-frame ones, with some missing. This table has 80,000 or so clones, roughly 89% appearing once. The sample was CD4+ or CD8+ T cells sorted from blood, taken in a trial of the OX40 agonist ivuxolimab. The receptors were sampled from an adult with an advanced solid tumor such as melanoma, head and neck, liver or kidney cancer. The CDR3 runs from the conserved cysteine through the conserved F or W. The order of the fields is clone size, V gene, J gene, D gene, CDR3 protein, CDR3 DNA. D genes are given only for firm matches. The size of a clone is reported for some rows only, either as once, few or many, or as a class for expanded clones.

size: -; V: TRBV19; J: TRBJ2-7; D: TRBD2; CDR3: CASREGGEKQYF; DNA: TGTGCCAGTAGAGAGGGAGGGGAAAAGCAGTACTTC
size: -; V: TRBV5-1; J: TRBJ2-2; D: -; CDR3: CASSLKTFGELFF; DNA: TGCGCCAGCAGCTTGAAGACTTTCGGGGAGCTGTTTTTT
size: -; V: TRBV2; J: TRBJ2-1; D: -; CDR3: CASRSLGGAGEQFF; DNA: TGTGCCAGCAGGTCTCTTGGGGGAGCCGGTGAGCAGTTCTTC
size: -; V: TRBV7-2; J: TRBJ2-7; D: -; CDR3: CASSQQGGRISYEQYF; DNA: TGTGCCAGCAGCCAGCAAGGGGGACGGATTTCCTACGAGCAGTACTTC
size: -; V: TRBV9; J: TRBJ2-1; D: -; CDR3: CASSVGEVIGNEQFF; DNA: TGTGCCAGCAGCGTAGGTGAAGTAATTGGCAATGAGCAGTTCTTC
size: once; V: TRBV5-1; J: TRBJ2-1; D: TRBD2; CDR3: CASSALTSGGSYNEQFF; DNA: TGCGCCAGCAGCGCCCTAACTAGCGGGGGCTCCTACAATGAGCAGTTCTTC
size: -; V: TRBV6-6; J: TRBJ2-3; D: TRBD2; CDR3: CASSYLSGGADTQYF; DNA: TGTGCCAGCAGCTACCTTAGCGGGGGGGCAGATACGCAGTATTTT
size: -; V: TRBV5-1; J: TRBJ1-3; D: -; CDR3: CASSWQGPDSGNTIYF; DNA: TGCGCCAGCAGCTGGCAGGGCCCTGACTCTGGAAACACCATATATTTT
size: -; V: TRBV19; J: TRBJ1-4; D: -; CDR3: CASRPQQGNGDEKLFF; DNA: TGTGCCAGTCGCCCCCAACAGGGCAACGGTGATGAAAAACTGTTTTTT
size: -; V: TRBV5-1; J: TRBJ2-3; D: -; CDR3: CASSLLGVGGTQYF; DNA: TGCGCCAGCAGCTTGTTGGGGGTAGGCGGTACGCAGTATTTT
size: -; V: TRBV7-3; J: TRBJ2-4; D: TRBD2; CDR3: CASSLGTSGNNIQYF; DNA: TGTGCCAGCAGCTTAGGAACTAGCGGGAATAACATTCAGTACTTC
size: -; V: TRBV19; J: TRBJ2-4; D: TRBD1; CDR3: CASSEGGGKNIQYF; DNA: TGTGCCAGTAGCGAAGGGGGCGGCAAAAACATTCAGTACTTC
size: -; V: TRBV30; J: TRBJ1-1; D: -; CDR3: CAWRDQGNTEAFF; DNA: TGTGCCTGGAGGGACCAGGGGAACACTGAAGCTTTCTTT
size: -; V: TRBV5-1; J: TRBJ2-3; D: TRBD2; CDR3: CASSPEAGTDTQYF; DNA: TGCGCCAGCAGCCCCGAAGCGGGAACAGATACGCAGTATTTT